This TCR beta chain is from a study of shared clonotypes between healthy human individuals. Sequencing used immunoSEQ multiplex PCR; TCRdb keeps in-frame clones, though not all of them. The sample holds about 1.1 million clones, around 82% seen once. Trimming removed 0 bases from V and 5 bases from J, with 14 bases in between. From germline, CDR1 is SGHNT and CDR2 YYREEE (reference sequence). There are 16 residues in the CDR3. The sample consisted of memory CD4+ T cells from PBMCs. Indicated subset: CD45RA-negative fraction. This rearrangement joins TRBV5-4 to TRBJ1-4; no clear D. The clonotype comes from a man aged 18 to 29 in good health. Some clones in this sample may be carry-over from other donors' samples. CDR3 sequence: CASSLGPAAPNEKLFF. In DNA form, the CDR3 reads TGTGCCAGCAGCTTGGGGCCCGCGGCCCCAAATGAAAAACTGTTTTTT.